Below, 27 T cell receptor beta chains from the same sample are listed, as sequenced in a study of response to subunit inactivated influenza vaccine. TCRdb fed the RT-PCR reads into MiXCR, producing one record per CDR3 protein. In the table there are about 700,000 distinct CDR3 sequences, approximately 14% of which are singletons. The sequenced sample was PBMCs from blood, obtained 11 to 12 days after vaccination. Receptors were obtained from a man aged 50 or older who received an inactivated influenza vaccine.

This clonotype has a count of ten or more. The CDR3 DNA reads TGTGCCAGCAGCCACGGACAACAGCAGTTCTTC. Protein: CASSHGQQQFF. This chain uses TRBV14 with TRBJ2-1; D may be TRBD1 (5 bases). V dropped 3 bases and J dropped 11 bases, with 8 bases sitting between them. Germline CDR1 is SGHDN and CDR2 is FVKESK. The CDR3 contains 11 residues.

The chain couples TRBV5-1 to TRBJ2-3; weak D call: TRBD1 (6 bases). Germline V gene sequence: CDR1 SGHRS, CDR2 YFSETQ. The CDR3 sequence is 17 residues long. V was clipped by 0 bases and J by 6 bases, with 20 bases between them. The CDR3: CASSLARNRELGDTQYF. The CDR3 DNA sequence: TGCGCCAGCAGCTTGGCTCGGAACAGGGAACTCGGGGATACGCAGTATTTT.

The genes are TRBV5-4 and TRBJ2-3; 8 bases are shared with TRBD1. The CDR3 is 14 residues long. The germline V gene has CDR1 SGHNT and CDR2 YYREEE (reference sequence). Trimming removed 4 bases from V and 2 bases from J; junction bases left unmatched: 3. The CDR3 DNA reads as TGTGCCAGCAGCCCGGGACAGGACACAGATACGCAGTATTTT. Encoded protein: CASSPGQDTDTQYF.

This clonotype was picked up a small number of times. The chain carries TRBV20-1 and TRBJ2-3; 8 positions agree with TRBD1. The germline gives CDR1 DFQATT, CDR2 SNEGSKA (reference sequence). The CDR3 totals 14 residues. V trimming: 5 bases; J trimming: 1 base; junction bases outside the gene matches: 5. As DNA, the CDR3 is TGCAGTGCTGGACAGGGTACGGGCACAGATACGCAGTATTTT. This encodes CSAGQGTGTDTQYF.

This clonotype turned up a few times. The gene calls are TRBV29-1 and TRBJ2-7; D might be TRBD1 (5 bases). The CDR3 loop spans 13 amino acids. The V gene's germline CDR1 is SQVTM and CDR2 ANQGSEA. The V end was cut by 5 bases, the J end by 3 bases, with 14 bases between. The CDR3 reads CSVSRGTDYEQYF. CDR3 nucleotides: TGCAGCGTTTCAAGGGGTACTGACTACGAGCAGTACTTC.

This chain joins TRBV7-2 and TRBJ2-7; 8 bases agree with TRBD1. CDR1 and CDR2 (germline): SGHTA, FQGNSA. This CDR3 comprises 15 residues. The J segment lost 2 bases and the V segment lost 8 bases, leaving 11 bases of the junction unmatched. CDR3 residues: CASSNTGTGAYEQYF. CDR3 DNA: TGTGCCAGCTCAAACACCGGGACAGGAGCCTACGAGCAGTACTTC.

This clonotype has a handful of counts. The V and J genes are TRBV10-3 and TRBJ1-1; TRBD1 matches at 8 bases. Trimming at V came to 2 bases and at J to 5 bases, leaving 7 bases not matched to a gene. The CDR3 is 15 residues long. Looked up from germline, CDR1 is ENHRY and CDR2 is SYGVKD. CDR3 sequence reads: CAISERTGRSTEAFF. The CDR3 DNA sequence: TGTGCCATCAGTGAGCGGACAGGGAGGAGTACTGAAGCTTTCTTT.

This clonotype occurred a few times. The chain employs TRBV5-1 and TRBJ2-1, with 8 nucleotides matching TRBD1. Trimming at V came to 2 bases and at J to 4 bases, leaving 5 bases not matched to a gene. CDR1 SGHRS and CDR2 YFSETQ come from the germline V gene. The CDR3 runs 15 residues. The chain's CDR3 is CASSFTTGEYNEQFF. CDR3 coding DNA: TGCGCCAGCAGCTTCACGACAGGGGAGTACAATGAGCAGTTCTTC. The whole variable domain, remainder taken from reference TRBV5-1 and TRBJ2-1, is KAGVTQTPRYLIKTRGQQVTLSCSPISGHRSVSWYQQTPGQGLQFLFEYFSETQRNKGNFPGRFSGRQFSNSRSEMNVSTLELGDSALYLCASSFTTGEYNEQFFGPGTRLTVL.

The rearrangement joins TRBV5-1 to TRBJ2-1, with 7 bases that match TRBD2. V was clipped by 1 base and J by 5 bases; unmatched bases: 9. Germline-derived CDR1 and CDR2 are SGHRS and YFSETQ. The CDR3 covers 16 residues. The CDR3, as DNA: TGCGCCAGCAGCTTGTCCCGGGACTACCATAACAATGAGCAGTTCTTC. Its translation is CASSLSRDYHNNEQFF.

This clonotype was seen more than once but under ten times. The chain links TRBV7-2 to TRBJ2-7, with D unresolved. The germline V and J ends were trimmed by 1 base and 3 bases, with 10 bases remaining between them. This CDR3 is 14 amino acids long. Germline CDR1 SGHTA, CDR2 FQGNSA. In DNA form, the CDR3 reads TGTGCCAGCAGCTTAGGTGTACAGTACTACGAGCAGTACTTC. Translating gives CASSLGVQYYEQYF.

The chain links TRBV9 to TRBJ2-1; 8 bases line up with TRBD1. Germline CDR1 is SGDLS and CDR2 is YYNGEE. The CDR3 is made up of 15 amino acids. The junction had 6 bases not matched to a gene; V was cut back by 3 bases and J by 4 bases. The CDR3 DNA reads TGTGCCAGCAGCGAAATGGGACAGGAGTACAATGAGCAGTTCTTC. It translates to CASSEMGQEYNEQFF.

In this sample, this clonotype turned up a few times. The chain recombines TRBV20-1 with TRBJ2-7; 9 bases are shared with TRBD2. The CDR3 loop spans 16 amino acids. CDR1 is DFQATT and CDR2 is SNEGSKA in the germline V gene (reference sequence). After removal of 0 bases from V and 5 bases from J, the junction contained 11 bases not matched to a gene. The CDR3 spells CSARDLLRGGVNEQYF. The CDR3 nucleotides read TGCAGTGCTAGAGATCTCTTGCGGGGGGGCGTCAACGAGCAGTACTTC.

Here the CDR3 reads CASSQDGFLADTQYF. The CDR3 nucleotides are TGCGCCAGCAGCCAAGATGGCTTCCTCGCTGATACGCAGTATTTT. This chain links TRBV4-3 with TRBJ2-3; D gene uncertain. From germline, CDR1 is LGHNA and CDR2 YSLEER. The CDR3 covers 15 residues. V lost 0 bases, J lost 6 bases, and 13 bases lay in between.

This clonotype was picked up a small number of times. CDR3 in amino acids: CASSYDGGLAGVFSSAEQFF. CDR3 in DNA: TGTGCCAGCAGTTACGACGGAGGACTAGCGGGAGTATTTAGTTCTGCTGAGCAGTTCTTC. The rearrangement links TRBV6-2 or TRBV6-3 to TRBJ2-1; 13 bases fit TRBD2. The J segment lost 9 bases and the V segment lost 2 bases, leaving 19 bases of the junction unmatched. CDR1 and CDR2 (germline): MNHEY, SVGEGT. CDR3 length equals 20 residues.

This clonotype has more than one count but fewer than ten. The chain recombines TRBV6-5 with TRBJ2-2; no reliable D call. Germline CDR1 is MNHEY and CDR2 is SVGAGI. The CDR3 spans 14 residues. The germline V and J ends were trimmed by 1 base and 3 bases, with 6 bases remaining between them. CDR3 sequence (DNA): TGTGCCAGCAGTTACTTGGCGGACACCGGGGAGCTGTTTTTT. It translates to CASSYLADTGELFF.

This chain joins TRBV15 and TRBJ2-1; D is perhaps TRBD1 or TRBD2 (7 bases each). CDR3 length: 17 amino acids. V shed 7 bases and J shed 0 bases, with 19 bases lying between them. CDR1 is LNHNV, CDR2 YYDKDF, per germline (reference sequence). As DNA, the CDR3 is TGTGCCACCAACCCAAGGGGGCTAGCGGACTCCTACAATGAGCAGTTCTTC. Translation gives CATNPRGLADSYNEQFF.

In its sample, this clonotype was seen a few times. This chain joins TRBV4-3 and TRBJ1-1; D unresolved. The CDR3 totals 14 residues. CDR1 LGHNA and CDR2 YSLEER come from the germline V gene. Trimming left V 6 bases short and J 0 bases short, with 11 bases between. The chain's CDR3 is CASRRSLMNTEAFF. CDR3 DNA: TGCGCCAGCAGAAGGAGTCTAATGAACACTGAAGCTTTCTTT.

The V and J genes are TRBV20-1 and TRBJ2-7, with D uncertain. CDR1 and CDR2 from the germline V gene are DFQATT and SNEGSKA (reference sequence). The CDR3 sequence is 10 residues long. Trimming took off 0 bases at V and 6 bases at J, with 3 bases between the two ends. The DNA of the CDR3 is TGCAGTGCTAGAGATGCCGAGCAGTACTTC. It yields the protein CSARDAEQYF.

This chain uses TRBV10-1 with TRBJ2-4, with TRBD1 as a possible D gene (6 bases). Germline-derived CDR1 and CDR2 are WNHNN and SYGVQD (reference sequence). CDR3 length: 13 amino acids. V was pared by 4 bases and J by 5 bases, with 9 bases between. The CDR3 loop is CASSADSQNIQYF. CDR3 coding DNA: TGCGCCAGCAGTGCGGACAGCCAAAACATTCAGTACTTC.

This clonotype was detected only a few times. DNA for the CDR3: TGTGCCAGCAGCCTCCGGGACAGGACCCCGTGGGAGCAGTACTTC. As protein: CASSLRDRTPWEQYF. This chain links TRBV7-8 with TRBJ2-7, with 8 nucleotides matching TRBD1. This CDR3 region has 15 residues. The V and J ends lost 5 bases and 7 bases, in that order; junction bases with no gene match: 13. Looked up from germline, CDR1 is SGHVS and CDR2 is FQNEAQ.

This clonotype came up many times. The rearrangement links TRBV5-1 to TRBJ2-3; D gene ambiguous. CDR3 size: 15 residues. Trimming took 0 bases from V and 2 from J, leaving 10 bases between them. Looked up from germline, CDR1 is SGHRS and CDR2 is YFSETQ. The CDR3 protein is CASSLAGGSTDTQYF. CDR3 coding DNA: TGCGCCAGCAGCTTGGCTGGTGGCTCCACAGATACGCAGTATTTT.

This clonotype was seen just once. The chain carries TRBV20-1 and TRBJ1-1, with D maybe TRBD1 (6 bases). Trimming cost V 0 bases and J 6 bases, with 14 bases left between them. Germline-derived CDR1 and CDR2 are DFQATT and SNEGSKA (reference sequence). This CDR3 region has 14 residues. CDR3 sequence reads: CSARDGGAEAEAFF. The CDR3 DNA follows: TGCAGTGCTAGAGATGGGGGGGCTGAAGCTGAAGCTTTCTTT.

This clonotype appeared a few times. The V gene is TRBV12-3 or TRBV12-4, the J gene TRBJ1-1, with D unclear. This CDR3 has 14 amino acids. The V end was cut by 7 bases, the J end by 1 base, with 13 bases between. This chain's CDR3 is CASTRTEKNTEAFF. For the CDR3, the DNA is TGTGCCAGCACAAGGACGGAGAAGAACACTGAAGCTTTCTTT.

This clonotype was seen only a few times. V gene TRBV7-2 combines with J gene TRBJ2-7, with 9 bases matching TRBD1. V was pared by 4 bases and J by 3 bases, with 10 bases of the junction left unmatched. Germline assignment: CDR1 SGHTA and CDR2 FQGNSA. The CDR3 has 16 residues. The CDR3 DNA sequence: TGTGCCAGCAGCTCCCACGCCGGGACAGGGTTCTACGAGCAGTACTTC. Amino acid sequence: CASSSHAGTGFYEQYF. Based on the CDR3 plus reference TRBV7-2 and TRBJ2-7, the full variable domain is GAGVSQSPSNKVTEKGKDVELRCDPISGHTALYWYRQSLGQGLEFLIYFQGNSAPDKSGLPSDRFSAERTGGSVSTLTIQRTQQEDSAVYLCASSSHAGTGFYEQYFGPGTRLTVT.

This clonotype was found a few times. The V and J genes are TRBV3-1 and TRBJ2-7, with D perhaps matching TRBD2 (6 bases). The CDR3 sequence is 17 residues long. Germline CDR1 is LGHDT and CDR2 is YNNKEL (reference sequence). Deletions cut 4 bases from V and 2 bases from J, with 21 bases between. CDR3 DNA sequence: TGTGCCAGCAGCCCCACTCCGGGACCCCGCGGGGCCTACGAGCAGTACTTC. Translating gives CASSPTPGPRGAYEQYF.

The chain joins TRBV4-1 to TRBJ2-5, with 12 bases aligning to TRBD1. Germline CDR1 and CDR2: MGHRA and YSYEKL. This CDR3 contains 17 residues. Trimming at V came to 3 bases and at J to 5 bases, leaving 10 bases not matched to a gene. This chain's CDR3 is CASSHTGQGAPMETQYF. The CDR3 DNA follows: TGCGCCAGCAGCCACACGGGACAGGGGGCGCCGATGGAGACCCAGTACTTC.

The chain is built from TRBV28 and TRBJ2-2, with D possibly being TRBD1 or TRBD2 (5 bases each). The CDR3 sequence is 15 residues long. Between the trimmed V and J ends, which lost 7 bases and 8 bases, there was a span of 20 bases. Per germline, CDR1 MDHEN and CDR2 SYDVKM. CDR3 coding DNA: TGTGCCAGCATCGACCGGGGCGCCCGAGGGGGGGAGCTGTTTTTT. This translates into CASIDRGARGGELFF.